The 28 T cell receptor beta chains below all came from one sample that was sequenced in a study of T cells in tumors after PD-1 blockade. TCRdb's table, derived via immunoSEQ multiplex PCR, lists solely in-frame clones and lacks some. The profile shows 45,000 to 60,000 clones, around four fifths of them singletons. The source material was PBMCs, sampled before anti-PD-1 therapy. The receptor source for this set is a human donor with advanced basal cell or squamous cell carcinoma (not recorded which).

CDR3 coding DNA: TGTGCCAGCAGGACGGGACAGGCTGTCTCTGAAGCTTTCTTT. It yields the protein CASRTGQAVSEAFF. This sequence joins TRBV28 and TRBJ1-1; 8 bases match TRBD1. Germline V gives CDR1 MDHEN, CDR2 SYDVKM. J gave up 6 bases and V 6 bases, and 9 bases lay outside the gene matches. The CDR3 covers 14 residues.

This chain links TRBV5-1 with TRBJ2-3; unclear D gene. This CDR3 comprises 14 residues. The V and J ends lost 0 bases and 2 bases respectively, with 7 bases between them. Germline assignment: CDR1 SGHRS and CDR2 YFSETQ. For the CDR3, the DNA is TGCGCCAGCAGCTTGGCTTCATTCACAGATACGCAGTATTTT. Protein product: CASSLASFTDTQYF.

In this sample, this clone turned up a few times. This chain uses TRBV6-5 with TRBJ2-7; possibly TRBD1 for D (6 bases). V lost 6 bases to trimming and J lost 3 bases, with 15 bases between them. This CDR3 contains 14 residues. Germline CDR1 MNHEY, CDR2 SVGAGI. CDR3 residues: CASSPVQGSYEQYF. CDR3 sequence (DNA): TGTGCCAGCAGCCCCGTCCAGGGGAGCTACGAGCAGTACTTC.

In this sample, this clone turned up a few times. The chain links TRBV4-2 to TRBJ1-5; no firm D call. Germline CDR1 is LGHNA and CDR2 is YNFKEQ. V was cut by 1 base and J by 6 bases, with 4 bases left in between. The CDR3 sequence is 12 residues long. CDR3: CASSQVGQPQHF. The CDR3 coding sequence is TGTGCCAGCAGCCAAGTTGGTCAGCCCCAGCATTTT.

The genes are TRBV28 and TRBJ1-5; TRBD1 is a possible D gene (6 bases). The V end was cut by 8 bases, the J end by 4 bases, with 18 bases between. The CDR3 length is 15 residues. Germline V gene sequence: CDR1 MDHEN, CDR2 SYDVKM. CDR3 nucleotides: TGTGCCAGCCTTACTCCGGGACAAATAAATCAGCCCCAGCATTTT. Its translation is CASLTPGQINQPQHF.

V and J are TRBV5-5 and TRBJ2-7, with 9 bases identical to TRBD1. Losses at the gene ends were 6 bases for V and 3 bases for J; bases not matched to a gene: 7. The CDR3 totals 14 residues. Germline values: CDR1 SGHKS, CDR2 YYEKEE (reference sequence). The CDR3 reads CASNSGTGIYEQYF. CDR3 nucleotide sequence: TGTGCCAGCAATTCCGGGACAGGGATCTACGAGCAGTACTTC.

The rearrangement uses TRBV5-1 and TRBJ2-1; tentative D call: TRBD1 (6 bases). Per germline, CDR1 SGHRS and CDR2 YFSETQ. The V end was cut by 3 bases, the J end by 2 bases, with 27 bases between. The CDR3 totals 20 residues. Here the CDR3 DNA reads TGCGCCAGCAGCTCGGGCACGACAGGCTTGGATTCCCGCACCTACAATGAGCAGTTCTTC. Its translation: CASSSGTTGLDSRTYNEQFF. The full variable domain, in which reference TRBV5-1 and TRBJ2-1 provide the parts outside the CDR3, is KAGVTQTPRYLIKTRGQQVTLSCSPISGHRSVSWYQQTPGQGLQFLFEYFSETQRNKGNFPGRFSGRQFSNSRSEMNVSTLELGDSALYLCASSSGTTGLDSRTYNEQFFGPGTRLTVL.

This chain uses TRBV6-1 with TRBJ1-2, with D perhaps matching TRBD1 (6 bases). This CDR3 spans 14 amino acids. From germline, CDR1 is MNHNS and CDR2 SASEGT. Between the trimmed V and J ends, which lost 2 bases and 7 bases, there was a span of 14 bases. The CDR3, as DNA: TGTGCCAGCAGTGAATGGGACAACCCGTCTGGCTACACCTTC. It encodes CASSEWDNPSGYTF.

The rearrangement links TRBV2 to TRBJ2-1, with D perhaps TRBD2 (5 bases). CDR1 is SNHLY, CDR2 FYNNEI, per germline. The CDR3 covers 14 residues. Deletions cut 0 bases from V and 16 bases from J, with 19 bases between. The CDR3 region has the DNA TGTGCCAGCAGTGAAGCGCTTGGAGGACGGCGGAGTTTCTTC. Translating it yields CASSEALGGRRSFF.

This clone was seen a few times. The chain combines TRBV7-6 with TRBJ2-1; possible D gene TRBD2, 5 bases. CDR3 length: 13 amino acids. Germline V gene data show CDR1 as SGHVS and CDR2 as FNYEAQ. V was clipped by 4 bases and J by 3 bases, with 7 bases between them. Here the CDR3 DNA reads TGTGCCAGCAGCTCCCGGGACTACAATGAGCAGTTCTTC. Protein: CASSSRDYNEQFF.

The genes are TRBV7-8 and TRBJ2-2; D gene unclear. Germline V gives CDR1 SGHVS, CDR2 FQNEAQ. The CDR3 has 14 amino acids. V was shortened by 1 base and J by 5 bases, with 8 bases between the two germline ends. The CDR3 loop is CASSLDLGTGELFF. CDR3 nucleotides: TGTGCCAGCAGCTTAGATCTGGGTACCGGGGAGCTGTTTTTT.

The rearrangement uses TRBV7-5 and TRBJ2-7; the D segment call TRBD2 is taken from the table without a DNA check. TRBV7-5 counts as a pseudogene. The CDR3 runs 11 residues. As DNA, the CDR3 is TGTGTCAGATTAGATGCAAACGAGCAGTACTTC. Its translation is CVRLDANEQYF.

The gene calls are TRBV2 and TRBJ2-4; D unclear. CDR1 is SNHLY, CDR2 FYNNEI, per germline. The CDR3 runs to 15 residues. V shed 5 bases and J shed 5 bases, with 16 bases lying between them. CDR3 residues: CASSRARDGQNIQYF. The CDR3 region has the DNA TGTGCCAGCAGTCGGGCCCGAGATGGCCAAAACATTCAGTACTTC.

This clone occurred a few times. The chain carries TRBV7-2 and TRBJ2-7; the D is unclear. CDR3 length equals 14 residues. V was trimmed by 1 base and J by 5 bases, leaving 12 bases between them. From germline, CDR1 is SGHTA and CDR2 FQGNSA. In nucleotides, the CDR3 is TGTGCCAGCAGCTTAGTCAGAGATTCGCACGAGCAGTACTTC. Translated, it gives CASSLVRDSHEQYF.

The J gene is TRBJ2-7, the V gene TRBV28; 9 bases match TRBD1. Germline lookup yields CDR1 MDHEN and CDR2 SYDVKM. The CDR3 loop spans 14 amino acids. V was clipped by 7 bases and J by 4 bases; unmatched bases: 8. The CDR3, as DNA: TGTGCCAGCACCCCCGGGACAGGGTTTTACGAGCAGTACTTC. It translates to CASTPGTGFYEQYF.

The chain couples TRBV5-1 to TRBJ2-2, with 11 nucleotides matching TRBD1. V lost 5 bases, J lost 5 bases, and 2 bases stayed unmatched. The CDR3 length is 14 residues. Germline lookup yields CDR1 SGHRS and CDR2 YFSETQ. The CDR3, as DNA: TGCGCCAGCAGAGGGACAGGGGGGACCGGGGAGCTGTTTTTT. This gives the protein CASRGTGGTGELFF.

The chain recombines TRBV5-1 with TRBJ1-4; D unclear. The CDR3 has 16 residues. Trimming removed 3 bases at V and 8 bases at J, with 20 bases between. Germline CDR1 and CDR2: SGHRS and YFSETQ. CDR3 in DNA: TGCGCCAGCAGCTCGAATCCGGGTTCTACCATGGAAAAACTGTTTTTT. Translation gives CASSSNPGSTMEKLFF.

The chain uses TRBV7-9 and TRBJ2-1; weak D call: TRBD2 (6 bases). The CDR3 is made up of 14 amino acids. The germline V gene encodes CDR1 SEHNR and CDR2 FQNEAQ (reference sequence). The V gene lost 7 bases and the J gene lost 10 bases, with 20 bases spanning the gap. As DNA, the CDR3 is TGTGCCAGCAACTTGATCGGGGGAGGACGGGAGCAGTTCTTC. This gives the protein CASNLIGGGREQFF.

The chain employs TRBV5-1 and TRBJ2-7, with D tentatively TRBD2 (5 bases). The germline gives CDR1 SGHRS, CDR2 YFSETQ. The CDR3 consists of 14 residues. V was trimmed by 0 bases and J by 1 base, leaving 8 bases between them. CDR3 nucleotide sequence: TGCGCCAGCAGCTTGGCGGGGAGATCCTACGAGCAGTACTTC. Protein: CASSLAGRSYEQYF.

The DNA of the CDR3 is TGTGCCAGCAGTGATCTGGGAGGGGTATTAGGTGAGCAGTTCTTC. This codes for CASSDLGGVLGEQFF. V gene TRBV6-4 combines with J gene TRBJ2-1; 7 positions agree with TRBD2. The CDR3 loop spans 15 amino acids. From germline, CDR1 is MRHNA and CDR2 SNTAGT. V was pared by 3 bases and J by 9 bases, with 11 bases of the junction left unmatched.

This clone was detected only once. The J gene is TRBJ1-5, the V gene TRBV28, with D unclear. CDR3 length: 14 amino acids. Germline V gene data show CDR1 as MDHEN and CDR2 as SYDVKM. Deletions cut 1 base from V and 8 bases from J, with 12 bases between. CDR3 in DNA: TGTGCCAGCAGTTTATCCCTCCTTAGCGAGCCCCAGCATTTT. Translation: CASSLSLLSEPQHF.

The chain carries TRBV19 and TRBJ2-7; D is unclear. Per the germline V gene, CDR1 is LNHDA and CDR2 is SQIVND (reference sequence). Deletions cut 5 bases from V and 0 bases from J, with 11 bases between. This CDR3 spans 14 amino acids. In nucleotides, the CDR3 is TGTGCCAGTAGTTCAGGACCGAGCTCCTACGAGCAGTACTTC. The encoded protein is CASSSGPSSYEQYF.

The rearrangement joins TRBV9 to TRBJ2-3; 7 nucleotides match TRBD2. The CDR3 sequence is 15 residues long. J lost 4 bases, V lost 0 bases, and 5 bases had no gene match. Germline V gives CDR1 SGDLS, CDR2 YYNGEE. CDR3 residues: CASSVATGGSDTQYF. In nucleotides, the CDR3 is TGTGCCAGCAGCGTAGCTACGGGGGGTTCAGATACGCAGTATTTT.

The chain's CDR3 is CASRRRLAGDDTQYF. CDR3 coding DNA: TGTGCCAGCCGCCGAAGACTAGCGGGAGACGATACGCAGTATTTT. The V and J genes are TRBV9 and TRBJ2-3, with TRBD2 identical over 12 bases. The CDR3 covers 15 residues. Germline V lookup: CDR1 SGDLS, CDR2 YYNGEE. The J segment lost 6 bases and the V segment lost 7 bases, leaving 9 bases of the junction unmatched.

The rearrangement uses TRBV10-3 and TRBJ2-5; D may be TRBD2 (5 bases). Germline V gives CDR1 ENHRY, CDR2 SYGVKD. The CDR3 has 13 amino acids. V lost 6 bases to trimming and J lost 2 bases, with 10 bases between them. The chain's CDR3 is CAISQPGQETQYF. The DNA for the CDR3 is TGTGCCATCAGCCAACCGGGGCAAGAGACCCAGTACTTC.

In its sample, this clone is medium-sized. The rearrangement uses TRBV7-9 and TRBJ2-2; D remains ambiguous. V was pared by 11 bases and J by 3 bases, with 16 bases between. The CDR3 sequence is 14 residues long. In germline, CDR1 is SEHNR, CDR2 FQNEAQ (reference sequence). CDR3 DNA: TGTGCCCCCCGGCTGGAGTCCGACACCGGGGAGCTGTTTTTT. Translating gives CAPRLESDTGELFF.

The genes are TRBV29-1 and TRBJ2-3; 9 bases line up with TRBD1. The germline gives CDR1 SQVTM, CDR2 ANQGSEA. CDR3 length: 14 amino acids. V lost 5 bases, J lost 2 bases, and 5 bases stayed unmatched. CDR3 sequence reads: CSVTRQGDTDTQYF. The CDR3 coding sequence is TGCAGCGTTACAAGACAGGGGGACACAGATACGCAGTATTTT.

The chain joins TRBV29-1 to TRBJ2-4; maybe TRBD2 (7 bases). Trimming took 4 bases from V and 4 from J, leaving 14 bases between them. The germline gives CDR1 SQVTM, CDR2 ANQGSEA. This CDR3 contains 14 residues. Here the CDR3 DNA reads TGCAGCGTTGTCATAGGGGGAGGGAAAAACATTCAGTACTTC. This translates into CSVVIGGGKNIQYF.